This T cell receptor (beta chain) was documented in a study of shared clonotypes between healthy human individuals. The CDR3 is made up of 16 amino acids. The germline V gene encodes CDR1 SSHAT and CDR2 FNYEAQ (reference sequence). The donors were all Caucasian adults (living in Nashville, Tennessee). As for this clone: At one end the junction does not follow the germline gene, possibly because of a read error.

The table came from immunoSEQ multiplex PCR; TCRdb's copy has only in-frame clones and leaves some out. Among hundreds of thousands of clones listed, about four fifths were seen once. J is TRBJ1-3 and V is TRBV7-7; possibly TRBD1 for D (5 bases). The source material was PBMCs. This clonotype originated in a woman in her forties in good health. Some clones in this sample may be carry-over from other donors' samples. The CDR3 loop is CASSGGAPHSGNTIYF. Written as DNA, the CDR3 is TGTGCTAGCAGCGGAGGGGCCCCCCACTCTGGAAACACCATATATTTT.